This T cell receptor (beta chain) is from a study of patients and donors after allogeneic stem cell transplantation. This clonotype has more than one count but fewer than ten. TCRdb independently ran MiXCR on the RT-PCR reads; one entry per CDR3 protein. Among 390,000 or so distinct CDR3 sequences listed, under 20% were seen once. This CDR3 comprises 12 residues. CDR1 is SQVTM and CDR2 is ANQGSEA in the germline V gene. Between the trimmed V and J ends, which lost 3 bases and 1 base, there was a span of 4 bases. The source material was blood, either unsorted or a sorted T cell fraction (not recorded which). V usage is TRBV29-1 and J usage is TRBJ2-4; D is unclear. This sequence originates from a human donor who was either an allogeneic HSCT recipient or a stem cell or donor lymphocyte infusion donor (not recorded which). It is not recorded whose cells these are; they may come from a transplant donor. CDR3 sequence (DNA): TGCAGCGTTGAGACGGCCAAAAACATTCAGTACTTC. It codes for CSVETAKNIQYF. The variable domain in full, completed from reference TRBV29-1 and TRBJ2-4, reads SAVISQKPSRDICQRGTSLTIQCQVDSQVTMMFWYRQQPGQSLTLIATANQGSEATYESGFVIDKFPISRPNLTFSTLTVSNMSPEDSSIYLCSVETAKNIQYFGAGTRLSVL.